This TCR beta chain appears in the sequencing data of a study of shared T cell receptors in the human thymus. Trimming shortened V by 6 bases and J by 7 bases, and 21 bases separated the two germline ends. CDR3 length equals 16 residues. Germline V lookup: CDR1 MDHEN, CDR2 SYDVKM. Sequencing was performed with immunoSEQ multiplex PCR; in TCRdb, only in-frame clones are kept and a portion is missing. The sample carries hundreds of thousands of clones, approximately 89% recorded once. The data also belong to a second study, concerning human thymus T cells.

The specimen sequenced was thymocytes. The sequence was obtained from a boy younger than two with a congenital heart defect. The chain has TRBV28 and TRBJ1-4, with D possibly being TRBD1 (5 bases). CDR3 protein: CASSLNGRGLGEKLFF. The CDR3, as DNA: TGTGCCAGCAGCCTAAATGGGAGGGGACTAGGTGAAAAACTGTTTTTT.